This T cell receptor (beta chain) was obtained from a study of PD-1 blockade in classical Hodgkin lymphoma. Study-wide points: The causes of the repertoire differences, possibly disease activity or prior therapy, remain undefined. TCR diversity at baseline was reported to be reduced in newly diagnosed patients relative to healthy donors.

Measured with immunoSEQ multiplex PCR; TCRdb has only the in-frame clones, and not every one. This sample has 70,000 or so clones, with 93% found just once. This clone ranks as medium-sized. Its antigen is unknown. The length of the CDR3 is 14 residues. Germline V gene sequence: CDR1 MNHEY, CDR2 SVGAGI. V dropped 7 bases and J dropped 5 bases, with 14 bases sitting between them. As to time point: newly diagnosed, previously untreated cHL patient sample. V is TRBV6-5 and J is TRBJ1-4, with a tentative D call TRBD1 (6 bases). This receptor was obtained from a human donor with classical Hodgkin lymphoma. The material sequenced was peripheral blood mononuclear cells (PBMCs). Here the CDR3 reads CASKKQGWNEKLFF. In DNA form, the CDR3 reads TGTGCCAGCAAAAAACAGGGCTGGAATGAAAAACTGTTTTTT.